What follows is one T cell receptor beta chain and its context. Its specificity is not known. Germline lookup yields CDR1 KGHSH and CDR2 LQKENI. V gave up 3 bases and J gave up 14 bases, with 17 bases separating them. CDR3 length equals 14 residues. Researchers ran the PCR with 60 Vbeta and 13 Jbeta primers. Assay used: immunoSEQ multiplex PCR; TCRdb lists only in-frame clones, some missing. The sample includes over 200,000 clones, around 89% of them seen just once. The sample originates from a study of cytomegalovirus exposure and HLA in healthy donors. Background on the study: Earlier, some 200 million T cells were analyzed, and about 120 million unique TCR beta sequences were found among them. Study results and caveats: The authors later found HLA-associated TCR beta chains more clonally expanded than equally common others.

The TCR sequence derives from a young woman in good health and CMV-seronegative. The chain is built from TRBV18 and TRBJ1-6; perhaps TRBD1 as D (5 bases). The sample was PBMCs. The CDR3 region is CASSPSRGARTLHF. CDR3 sequence (DNA): TGTGCCAGCTCACCGTCCCGTGGGGCTAGGACCCTCCACTTT.